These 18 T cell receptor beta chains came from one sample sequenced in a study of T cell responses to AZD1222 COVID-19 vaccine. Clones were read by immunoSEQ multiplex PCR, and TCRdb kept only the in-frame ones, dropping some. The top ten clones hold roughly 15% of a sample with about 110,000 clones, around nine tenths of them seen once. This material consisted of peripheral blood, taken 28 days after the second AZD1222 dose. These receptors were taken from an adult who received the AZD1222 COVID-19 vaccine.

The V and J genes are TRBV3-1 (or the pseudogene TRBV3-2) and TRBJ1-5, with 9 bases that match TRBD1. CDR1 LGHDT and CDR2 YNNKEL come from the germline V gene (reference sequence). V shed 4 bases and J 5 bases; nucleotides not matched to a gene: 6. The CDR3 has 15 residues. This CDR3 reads CASSPGQGGYQPQHF. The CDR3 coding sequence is TGTGCCAGCAGCCCGGGACAGGGTGGGTATCAGCCCCAGCATTTT.

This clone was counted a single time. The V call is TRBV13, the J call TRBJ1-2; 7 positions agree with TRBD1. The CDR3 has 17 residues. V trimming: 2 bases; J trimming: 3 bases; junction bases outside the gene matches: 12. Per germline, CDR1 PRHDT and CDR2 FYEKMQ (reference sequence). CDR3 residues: CASSLRGATGAYYGYTF. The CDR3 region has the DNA TGTGCCAGCAGCTTAAGGGGGGCTACAGGGGCATACTATGGCTACACCTTC.

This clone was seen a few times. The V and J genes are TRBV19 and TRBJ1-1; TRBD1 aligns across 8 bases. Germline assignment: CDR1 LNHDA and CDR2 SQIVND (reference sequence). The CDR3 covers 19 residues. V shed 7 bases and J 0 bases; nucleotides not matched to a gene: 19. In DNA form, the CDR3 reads TGTGCCAGTACCGATGGGGCTGTAACGACAGGGGCAATGAACACTGAAGCTTTCTTT. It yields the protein CASTDGAVTTGAMNTEAFF.

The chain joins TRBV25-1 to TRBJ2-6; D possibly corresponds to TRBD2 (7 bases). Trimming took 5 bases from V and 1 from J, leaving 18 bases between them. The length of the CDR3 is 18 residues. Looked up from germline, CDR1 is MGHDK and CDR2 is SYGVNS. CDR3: CASSLYRDYGSGANVLTF. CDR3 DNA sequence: TGTGCCAGCAGTCTCTACAGGGACTATGGTTCTGGGGCCAACGTCCTGACTTTC.

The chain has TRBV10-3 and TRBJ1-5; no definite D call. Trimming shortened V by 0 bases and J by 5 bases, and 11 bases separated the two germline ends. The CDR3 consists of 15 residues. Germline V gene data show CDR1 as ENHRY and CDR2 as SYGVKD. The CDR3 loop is CAISESNAADQPQHF. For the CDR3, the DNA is TGTGCCATCAGTGAGTCGAATGCGGCCGATCAGCCCCAGCATTTT.

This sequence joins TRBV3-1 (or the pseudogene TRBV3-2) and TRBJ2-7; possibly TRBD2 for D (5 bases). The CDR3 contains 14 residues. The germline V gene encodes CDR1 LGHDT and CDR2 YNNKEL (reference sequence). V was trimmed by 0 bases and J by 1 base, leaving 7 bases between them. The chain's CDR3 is CASSQDPGSYEQYF. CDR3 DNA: TGTGCCAGCAGCCAAGATCCGGGATCCTACGAGCAGTACTTC.

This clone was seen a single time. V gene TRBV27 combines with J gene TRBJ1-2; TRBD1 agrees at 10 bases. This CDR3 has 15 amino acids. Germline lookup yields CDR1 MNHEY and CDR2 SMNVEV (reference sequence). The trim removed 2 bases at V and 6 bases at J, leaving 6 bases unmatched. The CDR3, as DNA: TGTGCCAGCAGTTTAAGACAGGGGGCGCAGGATGGCTACACCTTC. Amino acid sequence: CASSLRQGAQDGYTF.

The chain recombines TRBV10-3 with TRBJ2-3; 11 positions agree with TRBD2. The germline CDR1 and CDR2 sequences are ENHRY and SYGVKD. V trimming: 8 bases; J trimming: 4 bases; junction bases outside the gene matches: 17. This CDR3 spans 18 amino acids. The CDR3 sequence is CAIVAVRVLAGVADTQYF. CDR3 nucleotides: TGTGCCATCGTCGCAGTGCGGGTACTAGCGGGAGTAGCAGATACGCAGTATTTT.

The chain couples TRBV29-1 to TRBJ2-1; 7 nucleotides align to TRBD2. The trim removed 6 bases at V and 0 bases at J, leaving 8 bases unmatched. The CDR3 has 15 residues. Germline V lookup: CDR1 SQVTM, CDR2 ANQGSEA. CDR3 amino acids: CSVAAGRDSYNEQFF. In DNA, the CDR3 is TGCAGCGTCGCAGCAGGGAGGGACTCCTACAATGAGCAGTTCTTC.

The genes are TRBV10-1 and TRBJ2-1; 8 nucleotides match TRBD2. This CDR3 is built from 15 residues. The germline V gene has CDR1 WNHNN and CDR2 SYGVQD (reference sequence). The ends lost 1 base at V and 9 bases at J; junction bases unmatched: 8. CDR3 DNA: TGCGCCAGCAGTGAGTTGGGACTAGAAACCGGTGAGCAGTTCTTC. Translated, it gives CASSELGLETGEQFF.

CDR3 amino acids: CASSLRGWGDYEQYF. The CDR3 region has the DNA TGTGCCAGCAGCTTAAGGGGTTGGGGGGACTACGAGCAGTACTTC. The chain carries TRBV11-2 and TRBJ2-7; possibly TRBD2 for D (6 bases). This CDR3 comprises 15 residues. V was cut by 2 bases and J by 3 bases, with 14 bases left in between. Germline loops: CDR1 SGHAT, CDR2 FQNNGV.

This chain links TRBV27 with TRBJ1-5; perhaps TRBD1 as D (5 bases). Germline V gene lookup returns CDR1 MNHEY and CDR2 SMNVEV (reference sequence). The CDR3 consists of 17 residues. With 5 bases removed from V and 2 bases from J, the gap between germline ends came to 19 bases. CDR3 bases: TGTGCCAGCAGTCCCCTTGTCGGGGGTGGTGGCAATCAGCCCCAGCATTTT. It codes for CASSPLVGGGGNQPQHF.

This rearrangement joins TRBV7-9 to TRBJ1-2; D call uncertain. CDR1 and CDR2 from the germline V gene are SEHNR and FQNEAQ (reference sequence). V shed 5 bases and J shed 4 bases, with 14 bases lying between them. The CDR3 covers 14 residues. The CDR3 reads CASSPGEWSYGYTF. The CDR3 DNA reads TGTGCCAGCAGCCCGGGAGAGTGGAGCTATGGCTACACCTTC.

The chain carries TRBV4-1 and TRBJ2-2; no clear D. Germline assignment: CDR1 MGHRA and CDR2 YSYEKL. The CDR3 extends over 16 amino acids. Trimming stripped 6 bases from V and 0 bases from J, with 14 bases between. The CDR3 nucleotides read TGCGCCAGCAGGGGATTTTGGGGTCCGAACACCGGGGAGCTGTTTTTT. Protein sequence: CASRGFWGPNTGELFF.

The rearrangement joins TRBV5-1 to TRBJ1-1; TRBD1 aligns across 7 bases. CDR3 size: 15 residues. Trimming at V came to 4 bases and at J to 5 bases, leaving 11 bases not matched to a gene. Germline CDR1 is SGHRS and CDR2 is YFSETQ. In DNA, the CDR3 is TGCGCCAGCAGCCCCGGGACAGTTGGGGTGACTGAAGCTTTCTTT. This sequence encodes CASSPGTVGVTEAFF.

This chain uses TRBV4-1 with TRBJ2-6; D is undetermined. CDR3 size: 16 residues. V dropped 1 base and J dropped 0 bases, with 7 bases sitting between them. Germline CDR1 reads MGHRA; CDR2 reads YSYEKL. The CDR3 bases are TGCGCCAGCAGCCAAGGGGTCTCCTCTGGGGCCAACGTCCTGACTTTC. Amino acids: CASSQGVSSGANVLTF.

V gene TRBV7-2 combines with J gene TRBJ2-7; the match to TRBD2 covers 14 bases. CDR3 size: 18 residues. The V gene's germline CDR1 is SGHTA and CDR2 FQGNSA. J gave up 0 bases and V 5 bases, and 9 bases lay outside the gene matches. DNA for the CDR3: TGTGCCAGCAGCACGGGACTAGCGGGGGCCCCTAGCTCCTACGAGCAGTACTTC. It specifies CASSTGLAGAPSSYEQYF. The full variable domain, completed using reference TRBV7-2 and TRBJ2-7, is GAGVSQSPSNKVTEKGKDVELRCDPISGHTALYWYRQSLGQGLEFLIYFQGNSAPDKSGLPSDRFSAERTGGSVSTLTIQRTQQEDSAVYLCASSTGLAGAPSSYEQYFGPGTRLTVT.

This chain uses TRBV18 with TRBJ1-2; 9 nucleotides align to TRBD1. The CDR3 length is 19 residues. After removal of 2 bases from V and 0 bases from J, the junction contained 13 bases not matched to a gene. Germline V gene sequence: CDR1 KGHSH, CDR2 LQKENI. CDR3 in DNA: TGTGCCAGCTCACCAACCCTTGCGGGACAGGGCGGGGCTAACTATGGCTACACCTTC. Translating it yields CASSPTLAGQGGANYGYTF.